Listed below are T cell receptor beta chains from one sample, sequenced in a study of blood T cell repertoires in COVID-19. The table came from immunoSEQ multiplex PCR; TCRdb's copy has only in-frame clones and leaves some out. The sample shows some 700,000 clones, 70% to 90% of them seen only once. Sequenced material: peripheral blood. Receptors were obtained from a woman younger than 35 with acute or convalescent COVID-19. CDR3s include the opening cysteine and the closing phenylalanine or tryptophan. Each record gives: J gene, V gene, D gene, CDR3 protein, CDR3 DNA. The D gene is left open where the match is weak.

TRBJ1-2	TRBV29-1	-	CSVPGGGQRGYTF	TGCAGCGTCCCTGGGGGGGGCCAACGTGGCTACACCTTC
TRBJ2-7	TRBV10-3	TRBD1	CAISLGQAGLSF	TGTGCCATCAGCCTAGGACAGGCAGGGTTGAGCTTC
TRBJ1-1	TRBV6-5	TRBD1	CASSTDRGGPAEAFF	TGTGCCAGCAGTACCGACAGGGGAGGACCCGCTGAAGCTTTCTTT
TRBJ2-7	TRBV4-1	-	CASSQDPGLSYEQYF	TGCGCCAGCAGCCAAGATCCAGGGTTATCCTACGAGCAGTACTTC
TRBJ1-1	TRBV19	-	CASSIDTSNTEAFF	TGTGCCAGTAGTATTGACACTTCGAACACTGAAGCTTTCTTT
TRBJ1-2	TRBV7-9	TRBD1	CASSYGQGDDYGYTF	TGTGCCAGCAGCTATGGACAGGGGGACGACTATGGCTACACCTTC
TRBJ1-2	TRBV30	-	CAWSRGRYGYTF	TGTGCCTGGAGTAGGGGTCGCTATGGCTACACCTTC
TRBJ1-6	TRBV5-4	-	CASSQGSYSPLHF	TGTGCCAGCAGCCAGGGGAGTTATTCACCCCTCCACTTT
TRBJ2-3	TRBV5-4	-	CASRQSDTQYF	TGTGCCAGCAGACAGTCAGATACGCAGTATTTT
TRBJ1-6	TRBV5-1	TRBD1	CASSPKVARTGESPLHF	TGCGCCAGCAGCCCTAAAGTCGCCAGGACAGGGGAATCACCCCTCCACTTT
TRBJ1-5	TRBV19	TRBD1	CASTPTGAGQPQHF	TGTGCCAGTACCCCGACAGGGGCGGGTCAGCCCCAGCATTTT